A selection of T cell receptor beta chains follows, all from one sample in a study of shared clonotypes between healthy human individuals. The data were produced by immunoSEQ multiplex PCR, yet TCRdb's version contains in-frame clones alone and is incomplete. The profile shows hundreds of thousands of clones, roughly 95% of them singletons. Sequencing was carried out using naive CD8+ T cells sorted from blood. Every receptor here comes from a woman under 40 in good health. Each CDR3 is given with its conserved first and last residue. D genes are given only for firm matches. Expanded clones get a size class; other rows say once, few or many, or leave the size out.

>.|TRBJ2-5|TRBD2|TRBV28
TGTGCCAGCACCCCCGACGGGAGGGCCCCAGAGACCCAGTACTTC
CASTPDGRAPETQYF
>.|TRBJ1-1|.|TRBV5-6
TGTGCCAGCAGCTTGTCCCGGGACATCTACACTGAAGCTTTCTTT
CASSLSRDIYTEAFF
>.|TRBJ2-5|TRBD2|TRBV7-8
TGTGCCAGCAGCTTCCCGCGGACTAGCGGGAGATGGGGGGAGACCCAGTACTTC
CASSFPRTSGRWGETQYF
>once|TRBJ2-3|.|TRBV10-3
TGTGCCCTCCGGGACCCATGGAGGGGGCTAGATACGCAGTATTTT
CALRDPWRGLDTQYF
>.|TRBJ2-7|.|TRBV11-2
TGTGCCAGCAGCAGTCTCGGACTCCGGAATTACGAGCAGTACTTC
CASSSLGLRNYEQYF
>.|TRBJ2-7|.|TRBV30
TGTGCCTGGAGTGACAGGGACCCCGGCGAGCAGTACTTC
CAWSDRDPGEQYF
>.|TRBJ2-7|.|TRBV29-1
TGCAGCGTTGTCCGGCAGGGGGGCGAGCAGTACTTC
CSVVRQGGEQYF
>.|TRBJ2-2|.|TRBV19
TGTGCCAGTAGTATAGTACCAAACACCGGGGAGCTGTTTTTT
CASSIVPNTGELFF
>.|TRBJ1-1|.|TRBV2
TGTGCCAGCAGTGGCTACAGAAACACTGAAGCTTTCTTT
CASSGYRNTEAFF
>.|TRBJ2-5|.|TRBV7-6
TGTGCCAGCAGCATAAAAGAGACCCAGTACTTC
CASSIKETQYF
>.|TRBJ2-1|.|TRBV7-9
TGTGCCAGCAGCTTAGATAGCGCCCCAGGGAATGAGCAGTTCTTC
CASSLDSAPGNEQFF
>.|TRBJ2-7|.|TRBV27
TGTGCCACCTGGGAGGCTCCCCGACCTTACGAGCAGTACTTC
CATWEAPRPYEQYF
>once|TRBJ1-3|.|TRBV6-1
TGTGCCAGCGTAGGGGCTGGAAACACCATATATTTT
CASVGAGNTIYF
>.|TRBJ2-7|TRBD1|TRBV28
TGTGCCAGCAGTCTACCTAGACAGGGGGAGGTATACGAGCAGTACTTC
CASSLPRQGEVYEQYF
>.|TRBJ2-2|.|TRBV2
TGTGCCATCCTCGTGACTAACACCGGGGAGCTGTTTTTT
CAILVTNTGELFF
>.|TRBJ2-3|.|TRBV9
TGTGCCAGCTCTGGGGGGACAGATACGCAGTATTTT
CASSGGTDTQYF
>once|TRBJ1-2|.|TRBV13
TGTGCCAGCAGCTTTGGGATGGGAGCGGACTATGGCTACACCTTC
CASSFGMGADYGYTF
>.|TRBJ2-3|TRBD2|TRBV27
TGTGCCAGCAGTTCCTTAGCGGGAGGGCCGGGAGATACGCAGTATTTT
CASSSLAGGPGDTQYF
>.|TRBJ2-3|TRBD2|TRBV4-1
TGCGCCAGCAGCCAAGATAGGATACTAGCGGGAGATTTAGATACGCAGTATTTT
CASSQDRILAGDLDTQYF
>.|TRBJ1-2|.|TRBV9
TGTGCCAGCACCCGGGACGGATACTATGGCTACACCTTC
CASTRDGYYGYTF
>once|TRBJ2-7|TRBD2|TRBV2
TGTGCCAGCAGTGTCGCGGGGGTCTACGAGCAGTACTTC
CASSVAGVYEQYF
>.|TRBJ2-2|.|TRBV9
TGTGCCAGCAGCTTTAAAGAAGGGCGAGCCGGGGAGCTGTTTTTT
CASSFKEGRAGELFF